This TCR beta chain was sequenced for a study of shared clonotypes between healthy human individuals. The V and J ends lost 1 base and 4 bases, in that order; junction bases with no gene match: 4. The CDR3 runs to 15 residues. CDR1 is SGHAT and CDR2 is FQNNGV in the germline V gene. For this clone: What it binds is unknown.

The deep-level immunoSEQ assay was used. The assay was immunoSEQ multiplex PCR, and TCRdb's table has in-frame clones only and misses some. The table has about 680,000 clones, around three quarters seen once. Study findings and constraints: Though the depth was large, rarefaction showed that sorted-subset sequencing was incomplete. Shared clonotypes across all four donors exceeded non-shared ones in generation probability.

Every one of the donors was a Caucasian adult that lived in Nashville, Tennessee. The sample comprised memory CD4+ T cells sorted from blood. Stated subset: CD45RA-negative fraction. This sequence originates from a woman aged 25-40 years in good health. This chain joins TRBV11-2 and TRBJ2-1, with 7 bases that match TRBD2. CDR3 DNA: TGTGCCAGCAGCTTAGCGTCTAGCGGTTACAATGAGCAGTTCTTC. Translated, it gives CASSLASSGYNEQFF.